These 14 T cell receptor beta chains were sequenced from one sample in a study of CD8 T cells in ankylosing spondylitis. TCRdb itself ran the 5' RACE reads through MiXCR, one entry per CDR3 protein. Of 150,000 to 200,000 distinct CDR3 sequences in the sample, about an eighth are singletons; the top ten hold approximately 9.9%. The sample was blood, either unsorted or a sorted T cell fraction (not recorded which). The receptors derive from a female donor with ankylosing spondylitis or in good health (not recorded which).

As DNA, the CDR3 is TGCAGCGCCGGGACAGGGGGTCAGCCCCAGCATTTT. Its translation is CSAGTGGQPQHF. This chain uses TRBV29-1 with TRBJ1-5; TRBD1 aligns across 11 bases. The CDR3 totals 12 residues. V shed 7 bases, J shed 6 bases, and the junction held 2 bases outside the gene matches. Germline CDR1 is SQVTM and CDR2 is ANQGSEA.

This clonotype was seen repeatedly, ten times or more. This chain joins TRBV7-2 and TRBJ2-7, with D unresolved. V dropped 0 bases and J dropped 7 bases, with 4 bases sitting between them. Germline CDR1 is SGHTA and CDR2 is FQGNSA. CDR3 size: 11 residues. CDR3: CASSLAKEQYF. The CDR3 nucleotides read TGTGCCAGCAGCTTAGCGAAGGAGCAGTACTTC.

This clonotype was seen repeatedly, ten times or more. The genes are TRBV25-1 and TRBJ1-2, with D possibly being TRBD1 (5 bases). The germline V and J ends were trimmed by 6 bases and 2 bases, with 16 bases remaining between them. Per germline, CDR1 MGHDK and CDR2 SYGVNS. The CDR3 spans 15 residues. The CDR3 bases are TGTGCCAGCAGAGACAGTGCCTACGGGAACTATGGCTACACCTTC. It is translated as CASRDSAYGNYGYTF.

There are many counts of this clonotype. This chain links TRBV20-1 with TRBJ2-3; D possibly corresponds to TRBD2 (6 bases). The V end was cut by 2 bases, the J end by 1 base, with 10 bases between. The length of the CDR3 is 14 residues. Germline assignment: CDR1 DFQATT and CDR2 SNEGSKA (reference sequence). The CDR3 loop is CSARRPSGTDTQYF. Written as DNA, the CDR3 is TGCAGTGCTAGAAGGCCTAGCGGCACAGATACGCAGTATTTT.

This clonotype was counted many times. This chain uses TRBV19 with TRBJ2-7; D possibly uses TRBD1 or TRBD2 (5 bases each). This CDR3 is built from 15 residues. CDR1 and CDR2 (germline): LNHDA, SQIVND (reference sequence). V was shortened by 5 bases and J by 3 bases, with 17 bases between the two germline ends. CDR3 nucleotide sequence: TGTGCCAGTAGTCCAAAGGGACGGAACCACTACGAGCAGTACTTC. Protein product: CASSPKGRNHYEQYF.

Ten or more counts support this clonotype. The V and J genes are TRBV20-1 and TRBJ2-1; TRBD2 matches at 7 bases. The trim removed 6 bases at V and 4 bases at J, leaving 3 bases unmatched. Germline assignment: CDR1 DFQATT and CDR2 SNEGSKA (reference sequence). The CDR3 has 12 residues. Here the CDR3 reads CSAQREYNEQFF. CDR3 DNA sequence: TGCAGTGCCCAGCGGGAATACAATGAGCAGTTCTTC.

J is TRBJ2-7 and V is TRBV19; D perhaps matches TRBD1 (6 bases). The germline V and J ends were trimmed by 4 bases and 2 bases, with 12 bases remaining between them. The germline V gene has CDR1 LNHDA and CDR2 SQIVND (reference sequence). CDR3 length: 14 residues. The CDR3: CASSKGRGPYEQYF. The CDR3 coding sequence is TGTGCCAGTAGTAAGGGCAGGGGACCCTACGAGCAGTACTTC.

This clonotype was seen more than once but under ten times. J is TRBJ2-3 and V is TRBV5-1; D gene unclear. The CDR3 loop spans 13 amino acids. Trimming took 6 bases from V and 2 from J, leaving 10 bases between them. Germline CDR1 and CDR2: SGHRS and YFSETQ. This CDR3 reads CASKLGYTDTQYF. The CDR3 nucleotides are TGCGCCAGCAAGTTGGGCTACACAGATACGCAGTATTTT.

The rearrangement links TRBV4-2 to TRBJ1-6; tentatively, D is TRBD1 (6 bases). CDR3 size: 15 residues. Trimming cost V 0 bases and J 13 bases, with 16 bases left between them. Germline values: CDR1 LGHNA, CDR2 YNFKEQ. The CDR3 sequence is CASSQDRGTPVPLHF. The CDR3 nucleotides read TGTGCCAGCAGCCAAGACAGGGGCACCCCAGTGCCCCTCCACTTT.

In this sample, this clonotype turned up a few times. The gene calls are TRBV7-2 and TRBJ2-7; 8 bases agree with TRBD2. Germline lookup yields CDR1 SGHTA and CDR2 FQGNSA. The trim removed 3 bases at V and 5 bases at J, leaving 3 bases unmatched. CDR3 length: 13 residues. CDR3 nucleotide sequence: TGTGCCAGCAGCTTTGCGGGAGGTCACGAGCAGTACTTC. Its translation is CASSFAGGHEQYF. Full variable domain (remainder filled in from reference TRBV7-2 and TRBJ2-7): GAGVSQSPSNKVTEKGKDVELRCDPISGHTALYWYRQSLGQGLEFLIYFQGNSAPDKSGLPSDRFSAERTGGSVSTLTIQRTQQEDSAVYLCASSFAGGHEQYFGPGTRLTVT.

The chain links TRBV24-1 to TRBJ1-5, with 7 bases that match TRBD1. The germline V gene encodes CDR1 KGHDR and CDR2 SFDVKD. The CDR3 has 15 amino acids. The V segment lost 4 bases and the J segment 5 bases; nucleotides outside the gene matches: 7. In nucleotides, the CDR3 is TGTGCCACCAGTGACCCCGGCAGGGGGGATCAGCCCCAGCATTTT. As protein: CATSDPGRGDQPQHF.

This clonotype was seen at least ten times. The rearrangement uses TRBV7-9 and TRBJ1-2; D is uncertain. In germline, CDR1 is SEHNR, CDR2 FQNEAQ (reference sequence). V shed 1 base and J shed 1 base, with 7 bases lying between them. The CDR3 runs 14 residues. The CDR3 region is CASSLEGRNYGYTF. The CDR3 nucleotides are TGTGCCAGCAGCTTAGAAGGACGTAACTATGGCTACACCTTC.

The chain is built from TRBV7-2 and TRBJ1-5; D is possibly TRBD1 (5 bases). Germline loops: CDR1 SGHTA, CDR2 FQGNSA. The CDR3 is made up of 13 amino acids. V lost 0 bases to trimming and J lost 13 bases, with 13 bases between them. The CDR3 DNA reads TGTGCCAGCAGCTTAGCGCCTGGGGCCGGGCAGCATTTT. It translates to CASSLAPGAGQHF.

The chain uses TRBV11-2 and TRBJ2-5; no definite D call. Germline-derived CDR1 and CDR2 are SGHAT and FQNNGV. V dropped 5 bases and J dropped 7 bases, with 11 bases sitting between them. The CDR3 consists of 12 residues. CDR3 sequence: CASSDPMGTQYF. CDR3 in DNA: TGTGCCAGCAGCGACCCTATGGGGACCCAGTACTTC.